One and the same sample provided the 9 T cell receptor beta chains below, sequenced in a study of early T cells in non-severe SARS-CoV-2 infection. TCRdb reprocessed the 5' RACE reads via MiXCR and lists one record per CDR3 protein. The data show under 65,000 distinct CDR3 sequences, with roughly 12% seen just once and roughly a tenth held by the top ten. The specimen was whole blood. Receptors were obtained from an adult who was a healthcare worker with PCR-confirmed SARS-CoV-2 infection or an uninfected control (not recorded which).

This rearrangement joins TRBV3-1 to TRBJ2-1, with TRBD2 matching 12 bases. Losses at the gene ends were 7 bases for V and 7 bases for J; bases not matched to a gene: 2. The germline CDR1 and CDR2 sequences are LGHDT and YNNKEL (reference sequence). The CDR3 loop spans 13 amino acids. For the CDR3, the DNA is TGTGCCAGCACCCTAGCGGGGGGGAATGAGCAGTTCTTC. This translates into CASTLAGGNEQFF.

There are many counts of this clonotype. V usage is TRBV29-1 and J usage is TRBJ2-7; 10 bases match TRBD1. The CDR3 consists of 15 residues. The V gene's germline CDR1 is SQVTM and CDR2 ANQGSEA. The V segment lost 1 base and the J segment 2 bases; nucleotides outside the gene matches: 5. CDR3 bases: TGCAGCGTTGAAGCTGGGACAGGGGCGACCTACGAGCAGTACTTC. This translates into CSVEAGTGATYEQYF.

The table lists this clonotype with a few counts. The chain links TRBV7-2 to TRBJ2-2; D is ambiguous. CDR1 is SGHTA, CDR2 FQGNSA, per germline. This CDR3 has 12 amino acids. V lost 3 bases and J 4 bases, leaving 3 bases between the germline ends. The CDR3 is CASSFSTGELFF. The CDR3 DNA is TGTGCCAGCAGCTTTAGCACCGGGGAGCTGTTTTTT.

This clonotype was seen many times. This chain uses TRBV20-1 with TRBJ2-7; 8 bases line up with TRBD2. Trimming at V came to 3 bases and at J to 3 bases, leaving 1 base not matched to a gene. This CDR3 is 12 amino acids long. CDR1 and CDR2 (germline): DFQATT, SNEGSKA (reference sequence). Here the CDR3 reads CSASGGDYEQYF. DNA of the CDR3: TGCAGTGCTAGCGGGGGGGACTACGAGCAGTACTTC.

This clonotype has more than one count but fewer than ten. V is TRBV5-1 and J is TRBJ1-6; D uncertain. The CDR3 spans 15 residues. Germline CDR1 SGHRS, CDR2 YFSETQ. V was trimmed by 4 bases and J by 10 bases, leaving 18 bases between them. The CDR3 spells CASSLDDGRRSPLHF. DNA of the CDR3: TGCGCCAGCAGCCTGGACGATGGGCGACGATCACCCCTCCACTTT. Using reference TRBV5-1 and TRBJ1-6 for the parts outside the CDR3, the full variable domain is KAGVTQTPRYLIKTRGQQVTLSCSPISGHRSVSWYQQTPGQGLQFLFEYFSETQRNKGNFPGRFSGRQFSNSRSEMNVSTLELGDSALYLCASSLDDGRRSPLHFGNGTRLTVT.

This clonotype was counted ten times or more. The rearrangement links TRBV5-8 to TRBJ2-3; D unresolved. Germline V CDR1 and CDR2: SGHTS, YDEGEE. V was trimmed by 4 bases and J by 3 bases, leaving 12 bases between them. This CDR3 comprises 14 residues. CDR3 bases: TGTGCCAGCAGCCCTTTTACTGCGACAGATACGCAGTATTTT. This codes for CASSPFTATDTQYF.

This clonotype was seen only a few times. The chain employs TRBV28 and TRBJ2-3, with D perhaps TRBD1 or TRBD2 (5 bases each). Germline V gene sequence: CDR1 MDHEN, CDR2 SYDVKM. The CDR3 is 13 amino acids. V was trimmed by 10 bases and J by 0 bases, leaving 11 bases between them. The CDR3 loop is CATFRDSTDTQYF. DNA of the CDR3: TGTGCCACATTCCGGGACAGCACAGATACGCAGTATTTT.

This clonotype was counted many times. V and J are TRBV29-1 and TRBJ1-2; no definite D call. V gave up 1 base and J gave up 4 bases, with 13 bases separating them. CDR3 length: 14 amino acids. From germline, CDR1 is SQVTM and CDR2 ANQGSEA. The CDR3 DNA reads TGCAGCGTTGAAGGTGGGAGGACCCCCTATGGCTACACCTTC. It encodes CSVEGGRTPYGYTF.

V is TRBV3-1 and J is TRBJ2-1; maybe TRBD2 (5 bases). With 3 bases removed from V and 9 bases from J, the gap between germline ends came to 18 bases. The V gene's germline CDR1 is LGHDT and CDR2 YNNKEL (reference sequence). The CDR3 covers 15 residues. In DNA form, the CDR3 reads TGTGCCAGCAGCCACCCGGGGATGATTGGAGGTGAGCAGTTCTTC. This sequence encodes CASSHPGMIGGEQFF.